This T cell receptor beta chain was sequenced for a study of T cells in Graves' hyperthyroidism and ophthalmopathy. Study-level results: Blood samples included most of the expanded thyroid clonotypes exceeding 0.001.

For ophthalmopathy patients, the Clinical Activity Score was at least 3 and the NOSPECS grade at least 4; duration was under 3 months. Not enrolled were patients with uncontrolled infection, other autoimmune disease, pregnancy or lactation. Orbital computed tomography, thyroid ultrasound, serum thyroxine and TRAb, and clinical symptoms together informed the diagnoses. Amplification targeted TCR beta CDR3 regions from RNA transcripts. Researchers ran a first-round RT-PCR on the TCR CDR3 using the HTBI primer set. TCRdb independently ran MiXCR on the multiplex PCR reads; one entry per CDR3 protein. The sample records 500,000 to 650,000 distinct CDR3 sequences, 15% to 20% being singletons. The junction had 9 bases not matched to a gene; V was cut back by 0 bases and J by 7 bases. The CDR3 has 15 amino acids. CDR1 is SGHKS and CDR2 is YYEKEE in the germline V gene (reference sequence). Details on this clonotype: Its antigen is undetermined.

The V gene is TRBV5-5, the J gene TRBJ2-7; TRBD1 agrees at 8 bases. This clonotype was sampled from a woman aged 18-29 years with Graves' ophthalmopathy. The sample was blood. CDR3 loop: CASSLAGTGVWEQYF. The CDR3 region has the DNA TGTGCCAGCAGCTTGGCCGGGACAGGCGTGTGGGAGCAGTACTTC.